This TCR beta chain was found in a study of blood T cell repertoires in COVID-19. This CDR3 region has 15 residues. CDR1 is SEHNR and CDR2 is FQNEAQ in the germline V gene (reference sequence). Trimming shortened V by 9 bases and J by 6 bases, and 18 bases separated the two germline ends. The assay was immunoSEQ multiplex PCR, and TCRdb's table has in-frame clones only and misses some. The top ten hold around 6% of the sample, which has fewer than 450,000 clones, about 90% seen once. The J gene is TRBJ1-6, the V gene TRBV7-9; D might be TRBD1 (5 bases). Source material: peripheral blood. The TCR was taken from a woman aged 50 to 65 with COVID-19, enrolled during active disease. The CDR3 bases are TGTGCCAGTTACGACGGGGCAGCGGGTAATTCACCCCTCCACTTT. Its translation: CASYDGAAGNSPLHF.